This paragraph reports one T cell receptor (beta chain). Its antigen is not known. Among ophthalmopathy patients, the Clinical Activity Score reached at least 3, the NOSPECS grade reached at least 4, and duration remained under 3 months. Those patients with uncontrolled infection, other autoimmune disease, pregnancy or lactation were excluded. This CDR3 has 13 residues. Trimming shortened V by 2 bases and J by 6 bases, and 11 bases separated the two germline ends. These data originate in a study of T cells in Graves' hyperthyroidism and ophthalmopathy. RNA transcripts served as the template for amplifying TCR beta CDR3 regions. In the first-round RT-PCR of the TCR CDR3, the HTBI primer set was used. TCRdb analysed the multiplex PCR reads with MiXCR anew, one entry per CDR3 protein. The data contain a few hundred thousand distinct CDR3 sequences, 20% to 25% of them singletons. The study, taken as a whole, reports: Ophthalmopathy, as predicted by the model, came a median 6.5 months after the prediction. Clonotypes that were expanded in thyroid above 0.001 mostly appeared in blood too.

Sequencing input: blood. This sequence joins TRBV12-3 or TRBV12-4 and TRBJ2-7, with D maybe TRBD2 (5 bases). The receptor was derived from a woman aged 70-85 years with Graves' ophthalmopathy. The CDR3 protein is CASSLFGRGEQYF. In DNA, the CDR3 is TGTGCCAGCAGTTTATTTGGACGGGGCGAGCAGTACTTC.